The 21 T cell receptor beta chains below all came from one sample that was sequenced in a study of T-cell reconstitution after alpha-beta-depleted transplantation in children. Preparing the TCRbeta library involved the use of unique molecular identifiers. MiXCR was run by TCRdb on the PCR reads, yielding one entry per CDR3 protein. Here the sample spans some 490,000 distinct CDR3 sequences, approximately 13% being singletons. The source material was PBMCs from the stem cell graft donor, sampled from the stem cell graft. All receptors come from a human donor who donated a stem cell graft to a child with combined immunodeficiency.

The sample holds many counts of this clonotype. CDR3 loop: CSANLAGVAHEQYF. For the CDR3, the DNA is TGCAGTGCTAATCTAGCGGGAGTAGCCCACGAGCAGTACTTC. The rearrangement uses TRBV20-1 and TRBJ2-7; 10 bases are a match to TRBD2. Losses at the gene ends were 4 bases for V and 5 bases for J; bases not matched to a gene: 8. From germline, CDR1 is DFQATT and CDR2 SNEGSKA (reference sequence). This CDR3 spans 14 amino acids.

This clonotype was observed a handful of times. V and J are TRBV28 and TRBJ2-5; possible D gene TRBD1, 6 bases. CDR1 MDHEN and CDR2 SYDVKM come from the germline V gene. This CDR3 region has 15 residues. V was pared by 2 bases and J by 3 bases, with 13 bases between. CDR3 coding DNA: TGTGCCAGCAGTTTAGGGGACCACAGGGAAGAGACCCAGTACTTC. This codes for CASSLGDHREETQYF.

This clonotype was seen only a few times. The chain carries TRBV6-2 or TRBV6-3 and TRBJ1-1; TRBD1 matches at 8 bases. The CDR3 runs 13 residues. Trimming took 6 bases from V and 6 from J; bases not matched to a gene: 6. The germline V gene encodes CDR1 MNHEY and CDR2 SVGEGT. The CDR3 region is CASRGQGESEAFF. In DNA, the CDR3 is TGTGCCAGCAGAGGACAGGGTGAGTCTGAAGCTTTCTTT.

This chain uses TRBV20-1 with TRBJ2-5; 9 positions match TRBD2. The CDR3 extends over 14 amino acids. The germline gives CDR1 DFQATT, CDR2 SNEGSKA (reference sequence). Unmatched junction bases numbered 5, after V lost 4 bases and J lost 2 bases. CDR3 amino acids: CSAITAGGQETQYF. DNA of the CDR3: TGCAGTGCTATAACAGCGGGAGGACAAGAGACCCAGTACTTC.

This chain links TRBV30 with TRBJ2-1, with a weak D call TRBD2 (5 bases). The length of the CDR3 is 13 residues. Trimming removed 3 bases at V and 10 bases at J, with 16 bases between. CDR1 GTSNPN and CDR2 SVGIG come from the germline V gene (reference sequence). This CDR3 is CAWSSIIASEQFF. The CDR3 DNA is TGTGCCTGGAGCAGTATAATAGCGTCGGAGCAGTTCTTC.

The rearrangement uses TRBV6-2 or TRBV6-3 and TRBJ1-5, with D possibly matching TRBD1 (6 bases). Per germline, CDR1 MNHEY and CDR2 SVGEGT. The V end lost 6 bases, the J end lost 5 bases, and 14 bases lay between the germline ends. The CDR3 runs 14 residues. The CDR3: CASSKGGDDQPQHF. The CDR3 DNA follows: TGTGCCAGCAGCAAAGGGGGGGATGATCAGCCCCAGCATTTT.

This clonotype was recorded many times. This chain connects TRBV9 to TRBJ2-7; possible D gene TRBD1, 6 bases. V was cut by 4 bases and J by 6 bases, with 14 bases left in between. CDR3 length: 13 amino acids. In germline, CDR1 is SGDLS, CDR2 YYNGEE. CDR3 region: CASSRDKSREQYF. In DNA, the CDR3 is TGTGCCAGCAGCCGGGACAAAAGCCGCGAGCAGTACTTC.

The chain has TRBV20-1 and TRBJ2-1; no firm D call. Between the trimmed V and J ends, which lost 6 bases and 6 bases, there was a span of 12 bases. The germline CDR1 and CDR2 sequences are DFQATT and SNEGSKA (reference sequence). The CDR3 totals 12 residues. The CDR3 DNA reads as TGCAGTGCCGAAGTGTTTCTCAATGAGCAGTTCTTC. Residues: CSAEVFLNEQFF.

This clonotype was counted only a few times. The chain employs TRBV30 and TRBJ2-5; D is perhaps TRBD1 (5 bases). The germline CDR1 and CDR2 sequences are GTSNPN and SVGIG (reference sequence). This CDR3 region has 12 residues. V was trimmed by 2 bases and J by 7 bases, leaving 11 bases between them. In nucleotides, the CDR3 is TGTGCCTGGAGTCCACAGGAAGGGACCCAGTACTTC. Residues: CAWSPQEGTQYF.

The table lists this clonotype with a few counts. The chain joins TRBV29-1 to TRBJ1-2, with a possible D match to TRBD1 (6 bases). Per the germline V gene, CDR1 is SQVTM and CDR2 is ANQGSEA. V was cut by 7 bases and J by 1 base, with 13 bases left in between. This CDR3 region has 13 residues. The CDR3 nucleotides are TGCAGCGACGACAGGCCTAATAACTATGGCTACACCTTC. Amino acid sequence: CSDDRPNNYGYTF.

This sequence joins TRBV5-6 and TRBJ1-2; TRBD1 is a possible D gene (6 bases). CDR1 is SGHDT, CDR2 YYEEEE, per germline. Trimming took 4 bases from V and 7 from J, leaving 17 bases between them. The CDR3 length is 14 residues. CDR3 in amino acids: CASSQGTGWRGYTF. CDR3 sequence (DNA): TGTGCCAGCAGCCAAGGAACAGGGTGGCGTGGCTACACCTTC.

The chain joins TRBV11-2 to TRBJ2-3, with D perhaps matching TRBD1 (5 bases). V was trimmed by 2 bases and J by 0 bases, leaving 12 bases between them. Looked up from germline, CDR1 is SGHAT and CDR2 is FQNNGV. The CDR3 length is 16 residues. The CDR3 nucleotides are TGTGCCAGCAGCTTATACAGGCGCTATAGCACAGATACGCAGTATTTT. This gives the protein CASSLYRRYSTDTQYF.

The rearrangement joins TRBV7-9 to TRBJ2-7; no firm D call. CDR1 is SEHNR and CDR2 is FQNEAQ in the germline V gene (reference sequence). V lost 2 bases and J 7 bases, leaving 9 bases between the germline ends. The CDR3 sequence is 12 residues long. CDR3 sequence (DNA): TGTGCCAGCAGCTTATTCGGTCAAGAGCAGTACTTC. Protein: CASSLFGQEQYF.

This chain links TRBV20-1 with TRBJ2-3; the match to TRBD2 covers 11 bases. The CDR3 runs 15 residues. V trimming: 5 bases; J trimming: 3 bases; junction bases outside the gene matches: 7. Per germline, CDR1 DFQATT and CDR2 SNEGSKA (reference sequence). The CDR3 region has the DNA TGCAGTGCTGCCTTAGCGGGGGGGACTACAGATACGCAGTATTTT. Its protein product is CSAALAGGTTDTQYF.

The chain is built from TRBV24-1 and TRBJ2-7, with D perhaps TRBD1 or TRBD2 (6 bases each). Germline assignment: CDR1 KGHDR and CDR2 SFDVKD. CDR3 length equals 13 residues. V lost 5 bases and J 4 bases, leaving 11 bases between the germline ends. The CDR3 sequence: CATSVGGGYEQYF. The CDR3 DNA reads TGTGCCACCAGTGTCGGAGGGGGATACGAGCAGTACTTC.

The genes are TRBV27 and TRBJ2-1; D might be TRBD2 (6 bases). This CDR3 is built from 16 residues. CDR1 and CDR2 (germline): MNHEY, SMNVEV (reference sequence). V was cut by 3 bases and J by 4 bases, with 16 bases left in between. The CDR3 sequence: CASSFDWGESYNEQFF. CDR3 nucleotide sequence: TGTGCCAGCAGTTTTGACTGGGGGGAATCATACAATGAGCAGTTCTTC.

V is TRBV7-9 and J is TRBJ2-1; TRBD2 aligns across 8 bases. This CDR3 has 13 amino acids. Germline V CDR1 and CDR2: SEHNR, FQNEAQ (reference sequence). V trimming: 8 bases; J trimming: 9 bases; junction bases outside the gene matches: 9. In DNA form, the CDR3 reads TGTGCCAGCGTCGGACTAGCTAGTAGTGAGCAGTTCTTC. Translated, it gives CASVGLASSEQFF.

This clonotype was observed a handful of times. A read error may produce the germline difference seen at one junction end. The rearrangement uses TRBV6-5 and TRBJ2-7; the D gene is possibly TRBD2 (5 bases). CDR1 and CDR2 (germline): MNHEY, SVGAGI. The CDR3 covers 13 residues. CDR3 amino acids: CASSRAGRYGQYF. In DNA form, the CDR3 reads TGTGCCAGCAGCCGGGCGGGCCGCTACGGGCAGTACTTC.

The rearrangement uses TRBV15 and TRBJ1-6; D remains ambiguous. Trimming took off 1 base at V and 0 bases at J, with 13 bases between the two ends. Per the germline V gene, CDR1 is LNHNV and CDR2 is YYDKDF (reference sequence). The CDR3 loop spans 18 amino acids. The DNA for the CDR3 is TGTGCCACCAGCAGAGGCCCGACCATCGGCTCCTATAATTCACCCCTCCACTTT. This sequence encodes CATSRGPTIGSYNSPLHF.

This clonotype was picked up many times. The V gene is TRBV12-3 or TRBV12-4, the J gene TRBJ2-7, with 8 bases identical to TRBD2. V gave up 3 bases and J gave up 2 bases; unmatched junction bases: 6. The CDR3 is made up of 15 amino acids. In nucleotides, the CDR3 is TGTGCCAGCAGTTTTGGGGTAGCGGGGACCTACGAGCAGTACTTC. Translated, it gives CASSFGVAGTYEQYF.

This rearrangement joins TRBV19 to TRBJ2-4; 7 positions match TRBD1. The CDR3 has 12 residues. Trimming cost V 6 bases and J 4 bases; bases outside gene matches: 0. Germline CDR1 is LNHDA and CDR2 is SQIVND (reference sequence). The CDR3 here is CASRGQKNIQYF. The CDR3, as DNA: TGTGCCAGTAGGGGACAGAAAAACATTCAGTACTTC.